This note documents a single T cell receptor beta chain sequence. This specimen comes from a study of identical twins. Using its own MiXCR run on the 5' RACE reads, TCRdb lists one record per CDR3 protein. The repertoire holds about 200,000 distinct CDR3 sequences, roughly a tenth seen once, with 4.5% to 5.5% in the top ten. Germline lookup yields CDR1 SNHLY and CDR2 FYNNEI. The CDR3 length is 12 residues. V shed 4 bases and J shed 7 bases, with 11 bases lying between them. J is TRBJ2-7 and V is TRBV2; no firm D call. The TCR was taken from a young woman in good health. Sequenced: memory (CD45RO+) T cells sorted from blood. CDR3 nucleotides: TGTGCCAGCAGTGCTGTCCGACTGGAGCAGTACTTC. Protein sequence: CASSAVRLEQYF.